A single sample is the source of the 32 T cell receptor beta chains below, sequenced in a study of CD8 T cells in Susac syndrome (dated by TCRdb to about 2019). Library generation was performed with the immunoSEQ multiplex PCR assay. RNA was extracted using the RNeasy kit, and roughly 0.45 to 1 ug of the RNA was reverse transcribed with random hexamers. TCRdb reanalyzed the raw reads on its own, using fastp at Q25 for trimming and MiXCR for clone calling, and kept in-frame beta chains. Identical CDR3 proteins give one entry, which carries the most common genes and DNA. This sample comprises 160,000 or so distinct CDR3 sequences, 92% of them detected only once. Together, the top ten hold around 0.079% of the sample. Sequencing was carried out using CD4+ T cells from PBMCs. The receptors originated from a human donor in good health.

J is TRBJ2-5 and V is TRBV11-2; 9 nucleotides align to TRBD2. Germline V gives CDR1 SGHAT, CDR2 FQNNGV. Unmatched junction bases numbered 13, after V lost 0 bases and J lost 5 bases. The CDR3 has 18 amino acids. Written as DNA, the CDR3 is TGTGCCAGCAGCTTAGATCAGAATAGCGGGGGAGAGTGGGAGACCCAGTACTTC. It yields the protein CASSLDQNSGGEWETQYF.

J is TRBJ2-5 and V is TRBV28; D possibly uses TRBD1 or TRBD2 (5 bases each). V lost 2 bases and J 5 bases, leaving 12 bases between the germline ends. Germline CDR1 and CDR2: MDHEN and SYDVKM. The CDR3 contains 14 residues. CDR3 protein: CASSLPRDGETQYF. CDR3 bases: TGTGCCAGCAGTTTACCTCGGGACGGGGAGACCCAGTACTTC.

J is TRBJ2-5 and V is TRBV3-1, with D perhaps TRBD2 (5 bases). V was pared by 5 bases and J by 4 bases, with 14 bases between. The CDR3 consists of 14 residues. In germline, CDR1 is LGHDT, CDR2 YNNKEL (reference sequence). The CDR3 protein is CASSSKTEGETQYF. As DNA, the CDR3 is TGTGCCAGCAGCAGCAAAACAGAGGGAGAGACCCAGTACTTC.

CDR3 region: CSARDLADPYEQYF. DNA of the CDR3: TGCAGTGCTAGAGATCTAGCGGATCCCTACGAGCAGTACTTC. V and J are TRBV20-1 and TRBJ2-7, with TRBD2 matching over 7 bases. The CDR3 has 14 amino acids. CDR1 DFQATT and CDR2 SNEGSKA come from the germline V gene (reference sequence). Germline trimming cut 0 bases from V and 2 bases from J; bases unmatched to any gene: 4.

V usage is TRBV25-1 and J usage is TRBJ2-7; D may correspond to TRBD1 or TRBD2 (5 bases each). CDR3 length: 14 residues. Per the germline V gene, CDR1 is MGHDK and CDR2 is SYGVNS. V dropped 4 bases and J dropped 3 bases, with 13 bases sitting between them. The CDR3, as DNA: TGTGCCAGCAGTGCCCAGGGACGGAGCTACGAGCAGTACTTC. It translates to CASSAQGRSYEQYF.

The chain links TRBV2 to TRBJ2-2; D remains unclear. Germline CDR1 is SNHLY and CDR2 is FYNNEI. The CDR3 sequence is 12 residues long. Trimming took off 7 bases at V and 4 bases at J, with 7 bases between the two ends. This CDR3 reads CASTIVTGELFF. The CDR3 DNA reads as TGTGCCAGCACAATAGTCACCGGGGAGCTGTTTTTT.

The chain uses TRBV5-1 and TRBJ2-7; TRBD2 aligns across 8 bases. The germline gives CDR1 SGHRS, CDR2 YFSETQ. This CDR3 contains 16 residues. J gave up 2 bases and V 4 bases, and 11 bases lay outside the gene matches. The CDR3, as DNA: TGCGCCAGCAGCCTCCGGCCTAGCGGGTCCCCCTACGAGCAGTACTTC. Translated: CASSLRPSGSPYEQYF.

The chain recombines TRBV28 with TRBJ2-5; D may be TRBD2 (6 bases). This CDR3 is 14 amino acids long. Looked up from germline, CDR1 is MDHEN and CDR2 is SYDVKM. V lost 6 bases to trimming and J lost 9 bases, with 20 bases between them. The CDR3 DNA sequence: TGTGCCAGCAGATATCCTTCCCGCGGCGGGGCCCAGTACTTC. This sequence encodes CASRYPSRGGAQYF.

The chain combines TRBV7-8 with TRBJ1-3; a possible D gene is TRBD1 (6 bases). The CDR3 sequence is 14 residues long. Trimming pared 5 bases from V and 8 bases from J, leaving 16 bases between. Per germline, CDR1 SGHVS and CDR2 FQNEAQ. CDR3 region: CASSLQGGMDTIYF. The CDR3 DNA is TGTGCCAGCAGCCTACAGGGAGGAATGGACACCATATATTTT.

J is TRBJ2-3 and V is TRBV18; TRBD1 or TRBD2 may be the D gene (6 bases each). The CDR3 length is 15 residues. Germline V lookup: CDR1 KGHSH, CDR2 LQKENI. Trimming cost V 3 bases and J 3 bases, with 13 bases left between them. DNA of the CDR3: TGTGCCAGCTCACCTCTGGGGGCGGGAACAGATACGCAGTATTTT. As protein: CASSPLGAGTDTQYF.

The chain employs TRBV7-9 and TRBJ1-1; 10 bases map to TRBD1. With 5 bases clipped from V and 5 bases from J, the junction kept 5 bases outside the gene matches. CDR3 length equals 14 residues. Germline-derived CDR1 and CDR2 are SEHNR and FQNEAQ (reference sequence). The CDR3 loop reads CASSTRDRGTEAFF. CDR3 sequence (DNA): TGTGCCAGCAGCACCCGGGACAGGGGTACTGAAGCTTTCTTT.

The V and J genes are TRBV5-5 and TRBJ1-2; TRBD1 agrees at 11 bases. Germline trimming cut 4 bases from V and 4 bases from J; bases unmatched to any gene: 6. The CDR3 covers 15 residues. Germline CDR1 and CDR2: SGHKS and YYEKEE (reference sequence). The CDR3 bases are TGTGCCAGCAGCGGGACAGGGGGTCGCAGCTATGGCTACACCTTC. Encoded protein: CASSGTGGRSYGYTF.

V gene TRBV4-3 combines with J gene TRBJ2-1, with a tentative D call TRBD1 (5 bases). The CDR3 has 16 amino acids. The V gene lost 0 bases and the J gene lost 3 bases, with 12 bases spanning the gap. Germline V gene sequence: CDR1 LGHNA, CDR2 YSLEER. In DNA, the CDR3 is TGCGCCAGCAGCCAAGATCAGAGACAGCTCTACAATGAGCAGTTCTTC. Encoded protein: CASSQDQRQLYNEQFF.

This sequence joins TRBV18 and TRBJ2-5; 8 bases map to TRBD1. J gave up 5 bases and V 0 bases, and 5 bases lay outside the gene matches. The CDR3 sequence is 15 residues long. Germline-derived CDR1 and CDR2 are KGHSH and LQKENI. The chain's CDR3 is CASSPPNRGEETQYF. In nucleotides, the CDR3 is TGTGCCAGCTCACCACCGAACAGGGGGGAGGAGACCCAGTACTTC.

This clonotype was recorded only once. The V call is TRBV19, the J call TRBJ2-2; TRBD2 matches at 12 bases. This CDR3 region has 17 residues. Germline CDR1 and CDR2: LNHDA and SQIVND (reference sequence). The V gene end was trimmed by 6 bases and the J gene end by 6 bases; junction bases not matched to a gene: 11. CDR3 sequence reads: CASSRGLAGKRSGELFF. The CDR3 DNA is TGTGCCAGTAGCCGTGGACTAGCGGGAAAACGATCCGGGGAGCTGTTTTTT.

This chain's CDR3 is CASSYPGRNTEAFF. The CDR3 DNA is TGTGCCAGCAGTTATCCGGGAAGGAACACTGAAGCTTTCTTT. The V and J genes are TRBV6-2 or TRBV6-3 and TRBJ1-1; D unclear. The V and J ends lost 3 bases and 1 base respectively, with 9 bases between them. This CDR3 has 14 amino acids. The germline V gene encodes CDR1 MNHEY and CDR2 SVGEGT.

The rearrangement links TRBV6-5 to TRBJ1-2; D may be TRBD1 (5 bases). V lost 2 bases to trimming and J lost 8 bases, with 21 bases between them. Germline CDR1 is MNHEY and CDR2 is SVGAGI. This CDR3 comprises 16 residues. This CDR3 reads CASSYQPGATAQGYTF. The CDR3 nucleotides read TGTGCCAGCAGTTACCAACCCGGGGCAACAGCCCAAGGCTACACCTTC.

V is TRBV5-1 and J is TRBJ2-7; 7 bases map to TRBD2. Losses at the gene ends were 3 bases for V and 1 base for J; bases not matched to a gene: 10. The CDR3 covers 16 residues. Germline V gene sequence: CDR1 SGHRS, CDR2 YFSETQ. CDR3 DNA: TGCGCCAGCAGCTGGGTGGGGGGGGACGGATCCTACGAGCAGTACTTC. Amino acid sequence: CASSWVGGDGSYEQYF.

This chain connects TRBV9 to TRBJ2-1, with 13 bases that match TRBD2. The CDR3 runs to 16 residues. From germline, CDR1 is SGDLS and CDR2 YYNGEE. V lost 1 base and J lost 5; bases outside the gene matches: 3. The CDR3 here is CASSVQLAGGHNEQFF. CDR3 bases: TGTGCCAGCAGCGTACAACTAGCGGGAGGGCACAATGAGCAGTTCTTC.

The CDR3 DNA sequence: TGCGCCAGCAGCTTGGTACGTTTAGACCCCTACAATGAGCAGTTCTTC. Protein product: CASSLVRLDPYNEQFF. The rearrangement uses TRBV5-1 and TRBJ2-1; D remains ambiguous. There are 16 residues in the CDR3. Trimming removed 0 bases from V and 2 bases from J, with 12 bases in between. CDR1 SGHRS and CDR2 YFSETQ come from the germline V gene.

The V gene is TRBV6-5, the J gene TRBJ2-5; D gene ambiguous. The V end was cut by 2 bases, the J end by 5 bases, with 9 bases between. In germline, CDR1 is MNHEY, CDR2 SVGAGI. There are 13 residues in the CDR3. The CDR3 nucleotides read TGTGCCAGCAGTTACCCGCCCACGGAGACCCAGTACTTC. Translating it yields CASSYPPTETQYF.

J is TRBJ2-2 and V is TRBV5-1; D gene uncertain. CDR3 length: 15 residues. Trimming left V 0 bases short and J 2 bases short, with 8 bases between. Germline values: CDR1 SGHRS, CDR2 YFSETQ. CDR3 protein: CASSLEGGNTGELFF. The CDR3 nucleotides are TGCGCCAGCAGCTTGGAAGGCGGTAACACCGGGGAGCTGTTTTTT.

The chain recombines TRBV28 with TRBJ2-1; no reliable D call. CDR1 MDHEN and CDR2 SYDVKM come from the germline V gene. Trimming removed 2 bases at V and 0 bases at J, with 8 bases between. CDR3 length: 15 amino acids. The CDR3 spells CASSLVTDSYNEQFF. The CDR3 region has the DNA TGTGCCAGCAGTTTAGTAACCGACTCCTACAATGAGCAGTTCTTC.

The gene calls are TRBV10-3 and TRBJ1-1, with D unclear. There are 13 residues in the CDR3. Germline V gene data show CDR1 as ENHRY and CDR2 as SYGVKD. V was cut by 6 bases and J by 8 bases, with 16 bases left in between. The CDR3 reads CAISTSGDPEAFF. CDR3 bases: TGTGCCATCAGCACTTCTGGGGATCCAGAAGCTTTCTTT.

The chain uses TRBV5-1 and TRBJ2-4; D possibly uses TRBD1 or TRBD2 (5 bases each). V was clipped by 4 bases and J by 8 bases, with 16 bases between them. The CDR3 consists of 14 residues. Germline CDR1 is SGHRS and CDR2 is YFSETQ. In nucleotides, the CDR3 is TGCGCCAGCAGCCAGGGACCCGTTCCGGACATTCAGTACTTC. This codes for CASSQGPVPDIQYF.

This clonotype was seen a handful of times. The chain couples TRBV6-1 to TRBJ2-5, with TRBD2 identical over 7 bases. Germline trimming cut 6 bases from V and 2 bases from J; bases unmatched to any gene: 6. The CDR3 spans 14 residues. Germline V gives CDR1 MNHNS, CDR2 SASEGT. In DNA form, the CDR3 reads TGTGCCAGCAGCCCGGGAGGACGGCAAGAGACCCAGTACTTC. Translation gives CASSPGGRQETQYF.

In its sample, this clonotype was seen once. A junction end diverges from the germline sequence, so it may reflect a read error. The chain recombines TRBV3-1 with TRBJ2-3; D assignment may be TRBD1 or TRBD2 (5 bases each). Germline V gene lookup returns CDR1 LGHDT and CDR2 YNNKEL (reference sequence). The CDR3 is made up of 15 amino acids. This CDR3 reads CASSHRDLSTDTQFF. CDR3 sequence (DNA): TGTGCCAGCAGCCACCGGGACCTTAGCACAGATACGCAGTTTTTT.

The V call is TRBV20-1, the J call TRBJ2-7, with D tentatively TRBD1 or TRBD2 (5 bases each). The germline V gene has CDR1 DFQATT and CDR2 SNEGSKA (reference sequence). This CDR3 is built from 12 residues. V lost 2 bases and J 6 bases, leaving 11 bases between the germline ends. The CDR3 sequence: CSARPMGTEQYF. The CDR3 DNA reads TGCAGTGCTAGACCCATGGGGACCGAGCAGTACTTC.

The J gene is TRBJ2-5, the V gene TRBV7-9; tentative D call: TRBD1 (7 bases). This CDR3 region has 15 residues. V lost 3 bases, J lost 5 bases, and 16 bases lay in between. Germline CDR1 and CDR2: SEHNR and FQNEAQ (reference sequence). Here the CDR3 DNA reads TGTGCCAGCAGCTTTCCAGGGGGGCCTGGGGAGACCCAGTACTTC. This encodes CASSFPGGPGETQYF. Based on the CDR3 plus reference TRBV7-9 and TRBJ2-5, the full variable domain is DTGVSQNPRHKITKRGQNVTFRCDPISEHNRLYWYRQTLGQGPEFLTYFQNEAQLEKSRLLSDRFSAERPKGSFSTLEIQRTEQGDSAMYLCASSFPGGPGETQYFGPGTRLLVL.

The V and J genes are TRBV29-1 and TRBJ2-3; D is unresolved. Per germline, CDR1 SQVTM and CDR2 ANQGSEA. This CDR3 has 11 amino acids. V lost 7 bases to trimming and J lost 5 bases, with 10 bases between them. In nucleotides, the CDR3 is TGCAGCGCCCAGCGCGTAGATACGCAGTATTTT. It encodes CSAQRVDTQYF.

The chain employs TRBV12-3 or TRBV12-4 and TRBJ1-2, with 9 positions matching TRBD1. V was pared by 6 bases and J by 4 bases, with 12 bases of the junction left unmatched. The CDR3 length is 16 residues. In DNA form, the CDR3 reads TGTGCCAGCAGCGCCGGGACAGGGCAGGGGAGCTATGGCTACACCTTC. This translates into CASSAGTGQGSYGYTF.

Only a few counts were recorded for this clonotype. The chain carries TRBV29-1 and TRBJ1-2; a weak D match, TRBD1 (5 bases). The germline V gene has CDR1 SQVTM and CDR2 ANQGSEA. The CDR3 runs to 11 residues. Trimming shortened V by 8 bases and J by 6 bases, and 13 bases separated the two germline ends. DNA of the CDR3: TGCAGCACGGGTGGGGGGGATGGCTACACCTTC. Amino acids: CSTGGGDGYTF.